The next 15 T cell receptor beta chains were all read from a single sample in a study of blood T cell repertoires in COVID-19. Assay: immunoSEQ multiplex PCR; the TCRdb copy retains only in-frame clones and omits some. The data show 150,000 to 200,000 clones, around nine tenths seen once. Sequenced sample: peripheral blood. These receptors came from a man aged 18-30 years with active or convalescent COVID-19.

The V and J genes are TRBV6-6 and TRBJ2-7; possibly TRBD2 for D (5 bases). V was shortened by 2 bases and J by 5 bases, with 7 bases between the two germline ends. This CDR3 region has 12 residues. CDR1 is MNHNY and CDR2 is SVGAGI in the germline V gene (reference sequence). The CDR3 here is CASSYIGNEQYV. The CDR3 DNA reads TGTGCCAGCAGTTACATCGGGAACGAGCAGTACGTC.

The gene calls are TRBV7-2 and TRBJ2-1; 13 bases align to TRBD2. Germline-derived CDR1 and CDR2 are SGHTA and FQGNSA. V shed 2 bases, J shed 9 bases, and the junction held 4 bases outside the gene matches. The CDR3 covers 15 residues. The CDR3 DNA is TGTGCCAGCAGCTTAACTAGCGGGAGGGCCGGTGAGCAGTTCTTC. As protein: CASSLTSGRAGEQFF.

The V gene is TRBV15, the J gene TRBJ1-5; a possible D gene is TRBD1 (6 bases). The V gene lost 7 bases and the J gene lost 0 bases, with 16 bases spanning the gap. This CDR3 region has 16 residues. Germline V gene data show CDR1 as LNHNV and CDR2 as YYDKDF (reference sequence). The CDR3 loop reads CATTLGRTDSNQPQHF. Written as DNA, the CDR3 is TGTGCCACCACCCTCGGAAGGACAGATAGCAATCAGCCCCAGCATTTT.

The genes are TRBV6-2 or TRBV6-3 and TRBJ2-3; tentatively, D is TRBD2 (6 bases). V was shortened by 5 bases and J by 1 base, with 7 bases between the two germline ends. The CDR3 consists of 13 residues. Germline CDR1 is MNHEY and CDR2 is SVGEGT. The CDR3 loop is CASSIAGTDTQYF. Here the CDR3 DNA reads TGTGCCAGCAGTATAGCGGGCACAGATACGCAGTATTTT.

The V gene is TRBV7-9, the J gene TRBJ1-3; no clear D gene. Trimming left V 3 bases short and J 0 bases short, with 6 bases between. CDR1 is SEHNR and CDR2 is FQNEAQ in the germline V gene (reference sequence). This CDR3 region has 14 residues. DNA for the CDR3: TGTGCCAGCAGCTTCAGTGCCTCTGGAAACACCATATATTTT. Amino acids: CASSFSASGNTIYF.

CDR3 in amino acids: CASSMDISSYNEQFF. For the CDR3, the DNA is TGTGCCAGCAGCATGGACATTAGCTCCTACAATGAGCAGTTCTTC. The chain employs TRBV3-1 (or the pseudogene TRBV3-2) and TRBJ2-1; a possible D gene is TRBD1 (5 bases). The V gene lost 5 bases and the J gene lost 0 bases, with 11 bases spanning the gap. The germline CDR1 and CDR2 sequences are LGHDT and YNNKEL (reference sequence). The CDR3 runs to 15 residues.

V gene TRBV11-3 combines with J gene TRBJ2-3, with a tentative D call TRBD1 (5 bases). The germline gives CDR1 SGHNT, CDR2 YENEEA. CDR3 length equals 15 residues. V shed 1 base and J shed 0 bases, with 8 bases lying between them. The chain's CDR3 is CASSLGGHSTDTQYF. CDR3 DNA sequence: TGTGCCAGCAGCTTAGGTGGACACAGCACAGATACGCAGTATTTT.

The chain employs TRBV11-1 and TRBJ2-1, with 10 bases matching TRBD2. Germline-derived CDR1 and CDR2 are SGHAT and FQDESV (reference sequence). Trimming removed 5 bases from V and 8 bases from J; junction bases left unmatched: 6. This CDR3 region has 14 residues. The CDR3 nucleotides are TGTGCCAGCAGCCAGGGTAGCGGGAGGTATGAGCAGTTCTTC. Translation gives CASSQGSGRYEQFF.

The V gene is TRBV10-3, the J gene TRBJ1-1; possibly TRBD1 for D (6 bases). Germline CDR1 is ENHRY and CDR2 is SYGVKD. Deletions cut 4 bases from V and 5 bases from J, with 11 bases between. This CDR3 contains 13 residues. As DNA, the CDR3 is TGTGCCATCAGTGTGGGGACAAGTACTGAAGCTTTCTTT. Translation gives CAISVGTSTEAFF.

The rearrangement links TRBV4-1 to TRBJ1-2; D is undetermined. CDR3 length: 15 amino acids. V was trimmed by 0 bases and J by 8 bases, leaving 16 bases between them. The V gene's germline CDR1 is MGHRA and CDR2 YSYEKL. The DNA for the CDR3 is TGCGCCAGCAGCCAAGAATCTGGCGGTCTCGGGGGCTACACCTTC. Translation: CASSQESGGLGGYTF.

The genes are TRBV16 and TRBJ1-4; unclear D gene. The germline gives CDR1 KGHSY, CDR2 FQNENV. The CDR3 runs to 20 residues. V was clipped by 4 bases and J by 3 bases, with 27 bases between them. This CDR3 reads CASSPELANTFGAANEKLFF. The CDR3 bases are TGTGCCAGCAGCCCAGAATTAGCCAATACGTTTGGAGCTGCTAATGAAAAACTGTTTTTT.

The chain has TRBV5-1 and TRBJ1-6; D is possibly TRBD1 (6 bases). Germline-derived CDR1 and CDR2 are SGHRS and YFSETQ. The CDR3 runs 15 residues. V was shortened by 0 bases and J by 7 bases, with 11 bases between the two germline ends. DNA for the CDR3: TGCGCCAGCAGCTTGGTTCAGGGGCGAAATTCACCCCTCCACTTT. It codes for CASSLVQGRNSPLHF.

In the case of this clone: Other DNA sequences in the same sample also yield this CDR3. The J gene is TRBJ2-3, the V gene TRBV5-6, with 8 nucleotides matching TRBD1. V gave up 0 bases and J gave up 1 base; unmatched junction bases: 1. There are 15 residues in the CDR3. Germline CDR1 reads SGHDT; CDR2 reads YYEEEE. This CDR3 reads CASSLVGQGTDTQYF. Written as DNA, the CDR3 is TGTGCCAGCAGCTTGGTGGGACAGGGCACAGATACGCAGTATTTT. The full variable domain, with the rest looked up from reference TRBV5-6 and TRBJ2-3, is DAGVTQSPTHLIKTRGQQVTLRCSPKSGHDTVSWYQQALGQGPQFIFQYYEEEERQRGNFPDRFSGHQFPNYSSELNVNALLLGDSALYLCASSLVGQGTDTQYFGPGTRLTVL.

This rearrangement joins TRBV28 to TRBJ2-7; D is perhaps TRBD2 (5 bases). The germline CDR1 and CDR2 sequences are MDHEN and SYDVKM. The V end lost 6 bases, the J end lost 2 bases, and 17 bases lay between the germline ends. CDR3 length: 15 amino acids. As DNA, the CDR3 is TGTGCCAGCAGGTCACAAGGGAGAAACGCCTACGAGCAGTACGTC. This gives the protein CASRSQGRNAYEQYV.

The table lists this clone with a count of one. This chain links TRBV9 with TRBJ1-2; D unclear. Germline values: CDR1 SGDLS, CDR2 YYNGEE. V was clipped by 3 bases and J by 6 bases, with 15 bases between them. This CDR3 spans 14 amino acids. The CDR3 DNA reads as TGTGCCAGCAGCGCTGGACTGGGGAATGATGGCTACACCTTC. The encoded protein is CASSAGLGNDGYTF.